The rows below give T cell receptor beta chains drawn from one sample of a study of blood T cell repertoires in COVID-19. Here immunoSEQ multiplex PCR was the method, and the copy in TCRdb shows in-frame clones only, minus some. The table includes about 14,000 clones, roughly 89% detected once. What was sequenced was peripheral blood. The source of these receptors is a human donor in a cohort sampled during active COVID-19. CDR3s include the opening cysteine and the closing phenylalanine or tryptophan. A D gene is named only where the DNA matches it firmly. Not all rows give a size; the values are once, few, many and, for expanded clones, a class.

V,size,J,D,CDR3,DNA
TRBV27,.,TRBJ1-2,.,CASSPTLGARNYGYTF,TGTGCCAGCAGTCCCACCCTAGGGGCGCGGAACTATGGCTACACCTTC
TRBV2,.,TRBJ1-5,TRBD1,CARGQGVNQPQHF,TGTGCCAGGGGACAGGGAGTGAATCAGCCCCAGCATTTT
TRBV7-2,.,TRBJ2-4,TRBD2,CANERGVAKNIQYF,TGTGCCAACGAGCGGGGGGTAGCCAAAAACATTCAGTACTTC
TRBV18,.,TRBJ2-7,.,CASSPQTRGYEQYF,TGTGCCAGCTCACCCCAGACGAGAGGCTACGAGCAGTACTTC
TRBV27,.,TRBJ1-2,TRBD1,CASSLGTTGDYGYTF,TGTGCCAGCAGTTTAGGTACGACAGGGGACTATGGCTACACCTTC
TRBV27,.,TRBJ2-3,.,CASSSRGLNTDTQYF,TGTGCCAGCAGCTCGCGGGGGCTGAACACAGATACGCAGTATTTT
TRBV5-4,.,TRBJ1-1,.,CASSLVGGTGTEAFF,TGTGCCAGCAGCTTGGTGGGGGGGACCGGAACTGAAGCTTTCTTT
TRBV19,.,TRBJ2-7,.,CASSIDSTYEQYF,TGTGCCAGTAGTATTGACAGTACCTACGAGCAGTACTTC
TRBV10-3,.,TRBJ2-2,.,CAISEDGQTGELFF,TGTGCCATCAGTGAGGACGGACAAACCGGGGAGCTGTTTTTT
TRBV9,.,TRBJ2-5,TRBD2,CASSVSTSAETQYF,TGTGCCAGCAGCGTAAGCACTAGCGCGGAGACCCAGTACTTC
TRBV3-1/TRBV3-2,.,TRBJ2-7,.,CASSRFRQAPYEQYF,TGTGCCAGCAGCCGTTTTAGACAGGCCCCCTACGAGCAGTACTTC
TRBV24-1,.,TRBJ1-2,.,CATSDGAYGYTF,TGTGCCACCAGTGATGGAGCATATGGCTACACCTTC
TRBV28,.,TRBJ1-1,.,CASSFMRAQAFF,TGTGCCAGCAGTTTTATGCGGGCCCAAGCTTTCTTT
TRBV5-1,.,TRBJ2-3,.,CASSPGLSVGGTDTQYF,TGCGCCAGCAGTCCGGGACTCTCCGTGGGTGGCACAGATACGCAGTATTTT
TRBV3-1/TRBV3-2,.,TRBJ2-3,TRBD2,CASSQGLAGPLWVPDTQYF,TGTGCCAGCAGCCAAGGACTAGCGGGCCCGTTGTGGGTCCCAGATACGCAGTATTTT
TRBV30,.,TRBJ2-6,TRBD2,CACSSGYSGANVLTF,TGTGCCTGCTCTAGCGGGTACTCTGGGGCCAACGTCCTGACTTTC
TRBV5-1,once,TRBJ2-5,TRBD1,CASSQGTGATTYQETQYF,TGCGCCAGCAGCCAGGGGACAGGGGCGACGACATACCAAGAGACCCAGTACTTC
TRBV9,.,TRBJ2-5,.,CASSVSGALNGETQYF,TGTGCCAGCAGCGTTTCGGGAGCTTTGAATGGAGAGACCCAGTACTTC
TRBV7-9,.,TRBJ1-1,.,CASPVAGMNTEAFF,TGTGCCAGCCCCGTGGCAGGTATGAACACTGAAGCTTTCTTT
TRBV11-2,.,TRBJ2-1,TRBD2,CASSLPRGSGRQPEQFF,TGTGCCAGCAGCTTACCGAGGGGTAGCGGGAGACAGCCTGAGCAGTTCTTC
TRBV6-1,.,TRBJ1-5,.,CASSEITGSNQPQHF,TGTGCCAGCAGTGAAATCACGGGTAGCAATCAGCCCCAGCATTTT